The entry that follows covers one T cell receptor beta chain sequence. Which antigen it targets is not known. Base qualities were left out, and no much larger clone turns up one base away. The data were obtained in a study of shared clonotypes between healthy human individuals (dated by TCRdb to between 2020 and 2021). In terms of the full investigation: Three men and a couple of women, aged 18 to 49 years, made up the cohort. To increase sequencing depth and limit assay-specific biases, TCR repertoire library preparation and sequencing were carried out by different laboratories using diverse techniques. For each donor, CD4 naive and CD4 memory were each run on three plates, CD8 naive on two plates, and CD8 memory on one plate. To estimate repertoire size and how much clonotypes are shared between individuals, the study performed deep sequencing of blood TCR repertoires from five healthy adults. Per donor, leukapheresis produced somewhere between about 0.85 and 10 billion PBMCs.

Using the deep immunoSEQ assay, multiplex PCR amplified TCR CDR3 regions from genomic DNA. For each cell subset, the extracted genomic DNA was distributed evenly across all wells of several immunoSEQ 96-well plates, and each plate served as one replicate. For sorted subsets, roughly 200 ng of genomic DNA, equivalent to 25,000 to 30,000 T cell genomes, went into each replicate PCR. Purified libraries were measured with a Qubit 3.0 fluorometer, size-checked on a Bioanalyzer 2100, and measured again with the KAPA Library Quantification kit. A separate single-read 150-cycle Illumina NextSeq 550 flow cell was used to sequence each immunoSEQ 96-well plate. On the authors' methods: Because only junctional sequences without quality scores were contained in the immunoSEQ output, filtering matching that applied to full-length reads could not be performed. Sequences were annotated with PyIR, a Python wrapper for IgBLAST v1.9, using IMGT germline references to assign V/J genes and CDR3. Any read was removed if the V/J assignment was weak (E-value above 1e-6), the CDR3 was missing, or the read contained stop codons, out-of-frame junctions, or ambiguous translated residues. V3J clonotypes were defined by identical inferred V gene, J gene, and CDR3 amino acid sequence. The percentage overlap between two repertoires was calculated by dividing the number of shared unique clonotypes by the size of the smaller repertoire. Repertoire richness was assessed with RTK rarefaction, the Chao1 estimator, and Recon v2.1 estimates of unobserved clonotypes. For all TCRbeta clonotypes obtained by the gDNA method from four donors, generation probabilities were computed with OLGA. The table comes from immuneACCESS by way of TCRdb, which keeps in-frame sequences with V and J called. Part of the clones is missing from these tables; in studies checked, under half for an unresolved V gene and the rest for unknown reasons. The DNA gave D and trimming, while V, J and clone size come from that table. The sample includes almost 700,000 clones, with about 92% observed a single time. The ten largest clones take up 24% of the sample.

Spanning cysteine to phenylalanine, the CDR3 consists of 17 amino acids. The DNA shown is the 51-base CDR3, in frame from base 1. Trimming takes 5 bases off V and 3 bases off J; junction bases not matched to a gene: 8. As encoded in the germline V gene, CDR1 is SGHDN while CDR2 is FVKESK. What the study reported, not specific to this receptor: Incomplete sequencing was indicated by rarefaction of sorted-subset datasets, despite the large sequencing depth. Compared with non-shared clonotypes, clonotypes shared by all four sorted-subset donors had higher generation probabilities. Naive subsets generally had larger estimated clonotype richness than memory subsets. Because the study included a small number of donors, the genetic and exposure-history diversity represented was limited. Based on pairwise subsampling, the degree of clonotype sharing among donors was expected to be affected by sequencing depth. When four donors were compared, the shared fraction of clonotypes was about 5.5% for naive CD4, less than 4% for naive CD8, 2.3% for memory CD4, and 0.4% for memory CD8. Sampling was restricted to blood, and TCR repertoires in tissue are likely to differ from TCR repertoires in blood.

CD8 naive samples consisted of CD45RO-negative cells that were positively selected for CCR7, yielding a CD45RA+CCR7+ population without TemRA cells. Healthy HIV-negative adults with no recently reported acute infections or vaccinations were included as donors. Only Caucasian adults living in Nashville, Tennessee, USA were represented among the donors. Blood was obtained by leukapheresis, after which PBMCs were separated by Ficoll-Histopaque density gradient centrifugation and cryopreserved in liquid nitrogen vapor phase. Purity and quantity of every magnetically sorted T cell population were checked by analytical flow cytometry. Each sorted fraction had its genomic DNA isolated and then quantified by UV absorbance on a Nanodrop 2000c.

The rearranged chain carries TRBV14 and TRBJ2-3, with 13 bases in between that match TRBD2. The sequence derives from a man aged 30 to 39 in good health. The sequenced material came from naive CD8+ T cells sorted from blood. The sample's cell subset or site label, decoded: CD45RA+CCR7+. The DNA reads TGTGCCAGCAGCGCCCGGACTAGCGGGAGAGTAACAGATACGCAGTATTTT. Translated, it gives CASSARTSGRVTDTQYF.